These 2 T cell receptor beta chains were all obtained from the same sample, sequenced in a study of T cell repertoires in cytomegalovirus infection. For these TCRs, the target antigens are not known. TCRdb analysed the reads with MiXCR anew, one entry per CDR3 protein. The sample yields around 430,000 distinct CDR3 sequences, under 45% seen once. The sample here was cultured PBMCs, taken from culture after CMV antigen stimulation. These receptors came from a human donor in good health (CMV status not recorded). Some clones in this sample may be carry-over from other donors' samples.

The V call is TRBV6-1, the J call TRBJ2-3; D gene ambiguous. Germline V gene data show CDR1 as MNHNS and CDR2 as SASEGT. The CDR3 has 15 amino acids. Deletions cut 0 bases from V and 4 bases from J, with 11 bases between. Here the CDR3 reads CASSEARVSPDTQYF. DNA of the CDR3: TGTGCCAGCAGTGAAGCCCGAGTATCCCCAGATACGCAGTATTTT.

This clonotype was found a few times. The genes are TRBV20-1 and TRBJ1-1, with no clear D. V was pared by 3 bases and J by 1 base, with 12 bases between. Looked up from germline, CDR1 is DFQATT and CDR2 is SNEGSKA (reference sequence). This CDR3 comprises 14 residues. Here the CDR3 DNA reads TGCAGTGCTAGGTGGCAGGCCGGGAACACTGAAGCTTTCTTT. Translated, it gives CSARWQAGNTEAFF.